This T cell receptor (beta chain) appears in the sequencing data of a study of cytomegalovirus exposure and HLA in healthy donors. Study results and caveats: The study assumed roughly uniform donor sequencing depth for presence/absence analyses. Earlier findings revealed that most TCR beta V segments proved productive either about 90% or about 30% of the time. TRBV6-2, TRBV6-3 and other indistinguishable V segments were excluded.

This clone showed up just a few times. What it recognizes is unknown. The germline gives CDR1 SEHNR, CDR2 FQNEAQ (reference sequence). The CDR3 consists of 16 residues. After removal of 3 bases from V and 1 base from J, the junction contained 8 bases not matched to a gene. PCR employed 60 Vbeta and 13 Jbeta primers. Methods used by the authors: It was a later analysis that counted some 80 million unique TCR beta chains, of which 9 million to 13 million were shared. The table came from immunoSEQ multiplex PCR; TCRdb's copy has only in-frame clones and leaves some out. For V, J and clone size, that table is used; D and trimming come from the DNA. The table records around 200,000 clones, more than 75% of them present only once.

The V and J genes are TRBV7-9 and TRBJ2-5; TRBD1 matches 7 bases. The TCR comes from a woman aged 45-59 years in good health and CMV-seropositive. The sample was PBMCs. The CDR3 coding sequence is TGTGCCAGCAGCTTTGGTACAGGGGTACCCCAAGAGACCCAGTACTTC. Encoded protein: CASSFGTGVPQETQYF.